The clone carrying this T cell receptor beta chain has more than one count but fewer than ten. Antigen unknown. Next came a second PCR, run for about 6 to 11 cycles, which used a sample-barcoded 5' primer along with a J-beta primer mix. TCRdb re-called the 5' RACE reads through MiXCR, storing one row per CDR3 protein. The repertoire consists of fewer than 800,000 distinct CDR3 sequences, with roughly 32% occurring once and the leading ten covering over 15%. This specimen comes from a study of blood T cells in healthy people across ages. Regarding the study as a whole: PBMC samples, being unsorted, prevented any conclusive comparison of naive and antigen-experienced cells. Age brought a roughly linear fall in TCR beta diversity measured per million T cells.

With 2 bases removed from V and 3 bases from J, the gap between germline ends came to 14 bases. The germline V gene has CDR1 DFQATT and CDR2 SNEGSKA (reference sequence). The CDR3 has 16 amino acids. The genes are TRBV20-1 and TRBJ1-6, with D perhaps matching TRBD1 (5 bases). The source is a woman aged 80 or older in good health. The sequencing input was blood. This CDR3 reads CSARSGRADYNSPLHF. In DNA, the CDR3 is TGCAGTGCTAGATCAGGGAGGGCAGACTATAATTCACCCCTCCACTTT.